Reported below is one T cell receptor beta chain. TCRdb independently ran MiXCR on the RT-PCR reads; one entry per CDR3 protein. The profile shows fewer than 180,000 distinct CDR3 sequences, 30% to 45% of them singletons. The germline V and J ends were trimmed by 6 bases and 0 bases, with 20 bases remaining between them. The germline V gene has CDR1 MNHEY and CDR2 SVGEGT. The CDR3 is 17 amino acids. This specimen comes from a study of patients and donors after allogeneic stem cell transplantation. V is TRBV6-2 or TRBV6-3 and J is TRBJ1-1; possible D gene TRBD1, 5 bases. The sequence was collected from a human donor who was either an allogeneic HSCT recipient or a stem cell or donor lymphocyte infusion donor (not recorded which). It is not recorded whose cells these are; they may come from a transplant donor. The sample taken for sequencing was blood, either unsorted or a sorted T cell fraction (not recorded which). The CDR3 protein is CASSPGTSSDLNTEAFF. In DNA, the CDR3 is TGTGCCAGCAGCCCCGGGACGTCGTCGGATTTGAACACTGAAGCTTTCTTT.